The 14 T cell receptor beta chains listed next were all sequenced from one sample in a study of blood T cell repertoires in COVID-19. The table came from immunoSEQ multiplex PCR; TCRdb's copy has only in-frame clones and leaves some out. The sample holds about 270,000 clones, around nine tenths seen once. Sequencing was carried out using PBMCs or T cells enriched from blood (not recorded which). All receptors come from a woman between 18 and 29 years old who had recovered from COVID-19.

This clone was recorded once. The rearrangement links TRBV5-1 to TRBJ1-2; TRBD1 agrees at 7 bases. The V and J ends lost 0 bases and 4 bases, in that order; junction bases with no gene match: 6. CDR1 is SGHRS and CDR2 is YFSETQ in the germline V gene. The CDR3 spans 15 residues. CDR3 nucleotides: TGCGCCAGCAGCTTGGACAGGGGACGGGGCTATGGCTACACCTTC. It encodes CASSLDRGRGYGYTF.

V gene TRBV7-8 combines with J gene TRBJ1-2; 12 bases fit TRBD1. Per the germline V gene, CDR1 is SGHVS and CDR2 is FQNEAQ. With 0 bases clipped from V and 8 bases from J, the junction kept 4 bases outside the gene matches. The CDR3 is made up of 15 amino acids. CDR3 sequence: CASSLAQGQGAGYTF. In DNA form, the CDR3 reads TGTGCCAGCAGCTTAGCCCAGGGACAGGGGGCGGGCTACACCTTC. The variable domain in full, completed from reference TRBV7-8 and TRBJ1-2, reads GAGVSQSPRYKVAKRGQDVALRCDPISGHVSLFWYQQALGQGPEFLTYFQNEAQLDKSGLPSDRFFAERPEGSVSTLKIQRTQQEDSAVYLCASSLAQGQGAGYTFGSGTRLTVV.

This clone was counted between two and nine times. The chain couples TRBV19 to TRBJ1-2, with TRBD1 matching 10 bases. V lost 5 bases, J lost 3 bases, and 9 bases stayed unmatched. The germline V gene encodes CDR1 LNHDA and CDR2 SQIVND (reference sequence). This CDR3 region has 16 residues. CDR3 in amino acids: CASSLLGQGGDYGYTF. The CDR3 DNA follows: TGTGCCAGTAGTCTACTTGGACAGGGGGGAGACTATGGCTACACCTTC.

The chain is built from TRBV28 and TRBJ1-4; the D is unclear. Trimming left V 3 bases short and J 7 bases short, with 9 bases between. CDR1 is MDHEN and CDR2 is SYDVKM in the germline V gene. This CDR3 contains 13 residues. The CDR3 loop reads CASSFESGEKLFF. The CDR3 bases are TGTGCCAGCAGTTTCGAAAGCGGTGAAAAACTGTTTTTT.

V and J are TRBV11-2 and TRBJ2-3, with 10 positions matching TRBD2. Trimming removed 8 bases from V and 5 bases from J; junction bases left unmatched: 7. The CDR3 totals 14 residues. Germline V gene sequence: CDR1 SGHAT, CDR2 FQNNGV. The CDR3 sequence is CASVGASGGDTQYF. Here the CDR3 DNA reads TGTGCCAGCGTGGGGGCTAGCGGGGGAGATACGCAGTATTTT.

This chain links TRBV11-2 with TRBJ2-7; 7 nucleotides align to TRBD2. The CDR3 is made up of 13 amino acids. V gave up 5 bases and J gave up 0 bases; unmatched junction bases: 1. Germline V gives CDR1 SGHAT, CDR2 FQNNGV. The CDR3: CASSRGVSYEQYF. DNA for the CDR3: TGTGCCAGCAGCCGGGGGGTCTCCTACGAGCAGTACTTC. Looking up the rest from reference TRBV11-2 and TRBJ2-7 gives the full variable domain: EAGVAQSPRYKIIEKRQSVAFWCNPISGHATLYWYQQILGQGPKLLIQFQNNGVVDDSQLPKDRFSAERLKGVDSTLKIQPAKLEDSAVYLCASSRGVSYEQYFGPGTRLTVT.

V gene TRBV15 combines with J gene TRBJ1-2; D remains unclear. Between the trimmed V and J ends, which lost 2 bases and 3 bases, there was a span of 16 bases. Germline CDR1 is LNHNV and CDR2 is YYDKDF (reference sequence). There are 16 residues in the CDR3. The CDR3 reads CATSRHKGGGDYGYTF. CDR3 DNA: TGTGCCACCAGCAGACATAAGGGCGGAGGAGACTATGGCTACACCTTC.

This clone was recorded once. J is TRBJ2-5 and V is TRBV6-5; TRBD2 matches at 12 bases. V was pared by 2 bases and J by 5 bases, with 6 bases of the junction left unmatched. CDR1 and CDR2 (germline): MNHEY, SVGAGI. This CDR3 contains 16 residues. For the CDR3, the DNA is TGTGCCAGCAGTTACATGGCGGGACTAGCGGGCGAGACCCAGTACTTC. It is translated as CASSYMAGLAGETQYF.

The CDR3 sequence: CASSEDRIASVGQFF. DNA of the CDR3: TGTGCCAGCAGTGAAGACAGGATAGCCTCCGTGGGGCAGTTCTTC. The chain combines TRBV2 with TRBJ2-1; D might be TRBD1 (5 bases). Germline CDR1 reads SNHLY; CDR2 reads FYNNEI. V was clipped by 1 base and J by 12 bases, with 19 bases between them. The CDR3 consists of 15 residues. Combining the CDR3 with reference TRBV2 and TRBJ2-1 gives the whole variable domain EPEVTQTPSHQVTQMGQEVILRCVPISNHLYFYWYRQILGQKVEFLVSFYNNEISEKSEIFDDQFSVERPDGSNFTLKIRSTKLEDSAMYFCASSEDRIASVGQFFGPGTRLTVL.

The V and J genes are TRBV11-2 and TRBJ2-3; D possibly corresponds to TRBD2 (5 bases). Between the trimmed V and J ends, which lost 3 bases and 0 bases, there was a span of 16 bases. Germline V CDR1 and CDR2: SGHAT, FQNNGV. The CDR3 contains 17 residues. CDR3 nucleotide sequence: TGTGCCAGCAGCTTGATACAAGCGGTGTATAGCACAGATACGCAGTATTTT. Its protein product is CASSLIQAVYSTDTQYF.

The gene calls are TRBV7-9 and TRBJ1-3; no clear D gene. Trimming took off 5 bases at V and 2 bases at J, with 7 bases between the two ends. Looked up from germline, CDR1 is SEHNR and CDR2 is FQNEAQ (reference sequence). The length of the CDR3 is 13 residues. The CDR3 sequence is CASSLGAGNTIYF. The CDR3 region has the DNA TGTGCCAGCAGCCTCGGGGCTGGAAACACCATATATTTT.

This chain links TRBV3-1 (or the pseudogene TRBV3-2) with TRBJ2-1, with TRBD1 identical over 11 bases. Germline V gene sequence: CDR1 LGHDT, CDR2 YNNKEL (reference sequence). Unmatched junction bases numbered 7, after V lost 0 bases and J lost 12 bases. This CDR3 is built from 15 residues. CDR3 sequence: CASSQEPGTGGRQFF. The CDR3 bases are TGTGCCAGCAGCCAAGAGCCCGGGACAGGGGGACGGCAGTTCTTC.

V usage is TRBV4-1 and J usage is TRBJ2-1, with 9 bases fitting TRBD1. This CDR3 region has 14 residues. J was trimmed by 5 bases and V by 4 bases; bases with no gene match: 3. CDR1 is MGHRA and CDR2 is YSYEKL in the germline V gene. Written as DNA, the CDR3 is TGCGCCAGCAGCCGTGGGACAGGGAACAATGAGCAGTTCTTC. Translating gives CASSRGTGNNEQFF.

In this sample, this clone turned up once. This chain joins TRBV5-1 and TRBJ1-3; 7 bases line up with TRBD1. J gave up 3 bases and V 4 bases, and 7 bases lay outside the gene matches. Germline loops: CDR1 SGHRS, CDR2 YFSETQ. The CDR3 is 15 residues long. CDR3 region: CASSEGTAFGNTIYF. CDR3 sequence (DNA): TGCGCCAGCAGCGAAGGGACAGCCTTTGGAAACACCATATATTTT.